A single sample is the source of the 28 T cell receptor beta chains below, sequenced in a study of T cell repertoires in cytomegalovirus infection. TCRdb re-derived calls from the reads in MiXCR, one entry per CDR3 protein. The sample has about 300,000 distinct CDR3 sequences, roughly a quarter seen once; the top ten hold 14%. The source material was PBMCs. These TCRs come from a human donor in good health (CMV status not recorded). Some clones in this sample may be carry-over from other donors' samples.

The chain has TRBV5-4 and TRBJ2-5; D is perhaps TRBD1 (6 bases). Deletions cut 1 base from V and 6 bases from J, with 13 bases between. The length of the CDR3 is 14 residues. Germline-derived CDR1 and CDR2 are SGHNT and YYREEE (reference sequence). The CDR3 loop is CASSLRQGKQTQYF. The CDR3 region has the DNA TGTGCCAGCAGCTTGAGGCAGGGGAAACAGACCCAGTACTTC.

This clonotype was seen a handful of times. The V gene is TRBV15, the J gene TRBJ1-5; no reliable D call. Germline CDR1 and CDR2: LNHNV and YYDKDF (reference sequence). V lost 0 bases to trimming and J lost 3 bases, with 3 bases between them. The CDR3 runs to 13 residues. For the CDR3, the DNA is TGTGCCACCAGCAGAGATCCCAATCAGCCCCAGCATTTT. The encoded protein is CATSRDPNQPQHF.

Ten or more counts support this clonotype. The chain combines TRBV7-2 with TRBJ2-5; 15 bases agree with TRBD2. The CDR3 sequence is 18 residues long. Germline V gene sequence: CDR1 SGHTA, CDR2 FQGNSA. The V and J ends lost 5 bases and 4 bases, in that order; junction bases with no gene match: 11. CDR3 protein: CASSTWTSGGAVGETQYF. DNA of the CDR3: TGTGCCAGCAGCACCTGGACTAGCGGGGGGGCGGTGGGAGAGACCCAGTACTTC.

This rearrangement joins TRBV7-6 to TRBJ2-7; D not certain. V lost 5 bases, J lost 0 bases, and 11 bases lay in between. This CDR3 has 14 amino acids. CDR1 is SGHVS, CDR2 FNYEAQ, per germline. The CDR3 loop is CASSRTDSSYEQYF. As DNA, the CDR3 is TGTGCCAGCAGCCGGACGGATAGCTCCTACGAGCAGTACTTC.

The V gene is TRBV15, the J gene TRBJ2-3; 8 positions match TRBD2. This CDR3 has 16 residues. Germline assignment: CDR1 LNHNV and CDR2 YYDKDF (reference sequence). V was pared by 0 bases and J by 1 base, with 3 bases of the junction left unmatched. CDR3 sequence (DNA): TGTGCCACCAGCAGAGATGGACTAGCAGGCACAGATACGCAGTATTTT. Amino acid sequence: CATSRDGLAGTDTQYF.

In its sample, this clonotype was seen many times. The chain uses TRBV7-2 and TRBJ1-5; D uncertain. CDR1 SGHTA and CDR2 FQGNSA come from the germline V gene. The CDR3 covers 15 residues. The V gene lost 2 bases and the J gene lost 0 bases, with 8 bases spanning the gap. The CDR3 DNA reads TGTGCCAGCAGCTTAATAGGATATAGCAATCAGCCCCAGCATTTT. It translates to CASSLIGYSNQPQHF. Combining the CDR3 with reference TRBV7-2 and TRBJ1-5 gives the whole variable domain GAGVSQSPSNKVTEKGKDVELRCDPISGHTALYWYRQSLGQGLEFLIYFQGNSAPDKSGLPSDRFSAERTGGSVSTLTIQRTQQEDSAVYLCASSLIGYSNQPQHFGDGTRLSIL.

This clonotype was picked up many times. The chain has TRBV7-6 and TRBJ2-1; TRBD1 is a possible D gene (5 bases). From germline, CDR1 is SGHVS and CDR2 FNYEAQ. The V end lost 3 bases, the J end lost 10 bases, and 16 bases lay between the germline ends. The CDR3 contains 14 residues. The CDR3 nucleotides read TGTGCCAGCAGCTTGTGGGGCGCGGACCGCGAGCAGTTCTTC. Translating it yields CASSLWGADREQFF.

This clonotype has a count of ten or more. CDR3 sequence: CASSAGLAGDIGGETQYF. In DNA, the CDR3 is TGTGCCAGCAGTGCTGGACTAGCGGGGGATATCGGGGGAGAGACCCAGTACTTC. This chain connects TRBV6-1 to TRBJ2-5, with 13 bases identical to TRBD2. The V segment lost 4 bases and the J segment 4 bases; nucleotides outside the gene matches: 12. The CDR3 is 18 amino acids. CDR1 MNHNS and CDR2 SASEGT come from the germline V gene.

This clonotype was observed at least ten times. The chain combines TRBV7-2 with TRBJ1-1; 8 bases match TRBD1. CDR3 length equals 13 residues. J lost 3 bases, V lost 6 bases, and 3 bases had no gene match. CDR1 and CDR2 from the germline V gene are SGHTA and FQGNSA. CDR3 protein: CASRTTGDTEAFF. The CDR3 DNA reads as TGTGCCAGCAGGACGACAGGGGACACTGAAGCTTTCTTT.

This clonotype was observed at least ten times. The V gene is TRBV7-2, the J gene TRBJ2-1; 7 bases map to TRBD2. CDR3 length: 16 residues. Germline lookup yields CDR1 SGHTA and CDR2 FQGNSA. With 5 bases clipped from V and 7 bases from J, the junction kept 14 bases outside the gene matches. CDR3 sequence reads: CASSPLLADLTNEQFF. CDR3 coding DNA: TGTGCCAGCAGCCCTCTCCTAGCGGACCTTACGAATGAGCAGTTCTTC. The full variable domain, rest sourced from reference TRBV7-2 and TRBJ2-1, is GAGVSQSPSNKVTEKGKDVELRCDPISGHTALYWYRQSLGQGLEFLIYFQGNSAPDKSGLPSDRFSAERTGGSVSTLTIQRTQQEDSAVYLCASSPLLADLTNEQFFGPGTRLTVL.

This clonotype was recorded once. The V and J genes are TRBV20-1 and TRBJ2-1; 12 bases are shared with TRBD2. Per the germline V gene, CDR1 is DFQATT and CDR2 is SNEGSKA (reference sequence). The V and J ends lost 3 bases and 6 bases, in that order; junction bases with no gene match: 6. CDR3 length: 15 amino acids. Written as DNA, the CDR3 is TGCAGTGCTAGTATTCTAGCGGGAGGGGGCAATGAGCAGTTCTTC. It specifies CSASILAGGGNEQFF.

This clonotype showed up just a few times. The chain is built from TRBV20-1 and TRBJ2-7; 9 nucleotides agree with TRBD1. Germline CDR1 DFQATT, CDR2 SNEGSKA (reference sequence). The CDR3 is 12 residues long. The CDR3 sequence: CSPGQGLYEQYF. Here the CDR3 DNA reads TGCAGCCCGGGACAGGGTCTCTACGAGCAGTACTTC.

The chain carries TRBV28 and TRBJ2-1, with 7 positions matching TRBD2. This CDR3 is built from 16 residues. CDR1 is MDHEN, CDR2 SYDVKM, per germline. The V and J ends lost 6 bases and 0 bases, in that order; junction bases with no gene match: 8. The CDR3 region has the DNA TGTGCCAGCAGGAGGGACTACTCGAGCTCCTACAATGAGCAGTTCTTC. Its translation is CASRRDYSSSYNEQFF.

This clonotype was observed at least ten times. The V call is TRBV6-6, the J call TRBJ1-1; the match to TRBD1 covers 7 bases. The J segment lost 1 base and the V segment lost 2 bases, leaving 1 base of the junction unmatched. This CDR3 spans 14 amino acids. Germline loops: CDR1 MNHNY, CDR2 SVGAGI (reference sequence). The CDR3 nucleotides read TGTGCCAGCAGTTACAACAGGGGGAACACTGAAGCTTTCTTT. As protein: CASSYNRGNTEAFF.

This clonotype was counted once. The rearrangement links TRBV12-3 or TRBV12-4 to TRBJ2-1; 8 nucleotides line up with TRBD2. V lost 6 bases and J lost 2; bases outside the gene matches: 3. This CDR3 contains 14 residues. The CDR3 DNA reads as TGTGCCAGCAGCCTTAGCGGGGCCTACAATGAGCAGTTCTTC. Its protein product is CASSLSGAYNEQFF.

This clonotype has ten or more counts. The V call is TRBV12-3 or TRBV12-4, the J call TRBJ2-1, with D hard to call. The CDR3 covers 11 residues. The V end lost 6 bases, the J end lost 9 bases, and 9 bases lay between the germline ends. DNA for the CDR3: TGTGCCAGCAGCCCTTCCGGTGAGCAGTTCTTC. Translation: CASSPSGEQFF.

The chain employs TRBV29-1 and TRBJ2-2, with 10 bases matching TRBD1. V lost 7 bases and J lost 5; bases outside the gene matches: 7. The CDR3 runs to 14 residues. In germline, CDR1 is SQVTM, CDR2 ANQGSEA. CDR3 amino acids: CSARTGGSTGELFF. The CDR3 DNA sequence: TGCAGCGCCCGGACAGGGGGAAGTACCGGGGAGCTGTTTTTT.

The chain has TRBV6-2 or TRBV6-3 and TRBJ2-1, with 7 positions matching TRBD2. The J segment lost 4 bases and the V segment lost 6 bases, leaving 6 bases of the junction unmatched. Per the germline V gene, CDR1 is MNHEY and CDR2 is SVGEGT. There are 14 residues in the CDR3. CDR3 sequence (DNA): TGTGCCAGCAGGGCTAGCGGACTGTACAATGAGCAGTTCTTC. It specifies CASRASGLYNEQFF.

Only a few counts were recorded for this clonotype. The chain is built from TRBV29-1 and TRBJ2-2; TRBD1 might be the D (6 bases). Germline CDR1 reads SQVTM; CDR2 reads ANQGSEA. Trimming removed 7 bases from V and 2 bases from J, with 11 bases in between. The CDR3 runs to 13 residues. CDR3 protein: CSAGQLNTGELFF. The CDR3 DNA is TGCAGCGCGGGACAATTAAACACCGGGGAGCTGTTTTTT.

This clonotype appeared a few times. CDR3 region: CASRGTDNQPQHF. Here the CDR3 DNA reads TGTGCCAGCAGGGGAACGGACAATCAGCCCCAGCATTTT. The chain recombines TRBV6-1 with TRBJ1-5; D gene unclear. In germline, CDR1 is MNHNS, CDR2 SASEGT. The CDR3 totals 13 residues. V was shortened by 6 bases and J by 3 bases, with 9 bases between the two germline ends.

Only a few counts were recorded for this clonotype. This chain joins TRBV6-6 and TRBJ2-3; 8 nucleotides match TRBD2. This CDR3 is 16 amino acids long. Germline V gene lookup returns CDR1 MNHNY and CDR2 SVGAGI (reference sequence). V lost 2 bases to trimming and J lost 4 bases; unmatched junction nucleotides: 8. The CDR3, as DNA: TGTGCCAGCAGTTACGGGCTAGCGGGTCGCGCAGATACGCAGTATTTT. Its protein product is CASSYGLAGRADTQYF.

This chain connects TRBV9 to TRBJ2-5, with TRBD2 identical over 7 bases. V lost 4 bases and J lost 5; bases outside the gene matches: 11. The CDR3 spans 15 residues. Germline V gene data show CDR1 as SGDLS and CDR2 as YYNGEE. CDR3 amino acids: CASSTSGDERETQYF. The CDR3 DNA reads as TGTGCCAGCAGCACCAGCGGGGACGAGAGGGAGACCCAGTACTTC.

This clonotype was seen a handful of times. The V and J genes are TRBV10-3 and TRBJ2-1, with D tentatively TRBD1 (7 bases). Germline V gene sequence: CDR1 ENHRY, CDR2 SYGVKD. The CDR3 totals 14 residues. Trimming pared 10 bases from V and 3 bases from J, leaving 16 bases between. The CDR3 here is CATGAGQSYNEQFF. The CDR3 DNA reads as TGTGCCACCGGGGCGGGACAGAGCTACAATGAGCAGTTCTTC.

The table lists this clonotype with a few counts. The chain recombines TRBV5-1 with TRBJ2-7; D is perhaps TRBD1 (6 bases). The CDR3 length is 14 residues. V lost 0 bases to trimming and J lost 7 bases, with 14 bases between them. Looked up from germline, CDR1 is SGHRS and CDR2 is YFSETQ. The CDR3 loop is CASSLAQGFGEQYF. The CDR3 DNA sequence: TGCGCCAGCAGCTTGGCACAGGGATTCGGGGAGCAGTACTTC. Full variable domain (rest looked up from reference TRBV5-1 and TRBJ2-7): KAGVTQTPRYLIKTRGQQVTLSCSPISGHRSVSWYQQTPGQGLQFLFEYFSETQRNKGNFPGRFSGRQFSNSRSEMNVSTLELGDSALYLCASSLAQGFGEQYFGPGTRLTVT.

This clonotype was counted between two and nine times. The V gene is TRBV7-6, the J gene TRBJ2-7; the match to TRBD2 covers 8 bases. The CDR3 runs to 14 residues. Germline-derived CDR1 and CDR2 are SGHVS and FNYEAQ. Germline trimming cut 5 bases from V and 3 bases from J; bases unmatched to any gene: 6. The CDR3 DNA follows: TGTGCCAGCAGCCCCTCGGGACTAGGCTACGAGCAGTACTTC. Amino acid sequence: CASSPSGLGYEQYF.

This clonotype has a handful of counts. The chain recombines TRBV20-1 with TRBJ2-3; D is possibly TRBD1 or TRBD2 (5 bases each). Germline V gene lookup returns CDR1 DFQATT and CDR2 SNEGSKA (reference sequence). Trimming stripped 3 bases from V and 6 bases from J, with 7 bases between. The CDR3 consists of 11 residues. CDR3 residues: CSASRGDTQYF. CDR3 sequence (DNA): TGCAGTGCTAGTCGGGGCGATACGCAGTATTTT.

The rearrangement joins TRBV7-3 to TRBJ2-5; D is ambiguous. The V gene lost 8 bases and the J gene lost 5 bases, with 15 bases spanning the gap. Germline assignment: CDR1 SGHTA and CDR2 FQGTGA. The CDR3 is made up of 13 amino acids. The CDR3 sequence: CASARASTETQYF. The CDR3 DNA sequence: TGTGCCAGCGCCCGGGCCTCGACGGAGACCCAGTACTTC.

This clonotype was found a few times. This chain uses TRBV28 with TRBJ2-5, with 7 bases fitting TRBD1. The V gene end was trimmed by 5 bases and the J gene end by 5 bases; junction bases not matched to a gene: 8. CDR1 is MDHEN, CDR2 SYDVKM, per germline. The CDR3 has 14 residues. CDR3 in DNA: TGTGCCAGCAGTCCCCCCCGACAGGGTGAGACCCAGTACTTC. Its translation is CASSPPRQGETQYF.